This T cell receptor (beta chain) was retrieved from a study of blood T cell repertoires in COVID-19 (dated by TCRdb to the early 2020s). About the full investigation: Samples from collaborators originated in the United States, Italy and Spain and spanned both the acute and convalescent phases of COVID-19. The repertoires were released in a freely available public database meant as a resource for research on the immune response to SARS-CoV-2. Where available, HLA class I and class II types were taken from metadata supplied by the sample provider and were not determined by assay-based typing. Nearly every sample came with metadata listing a de-identified subject ID, COVID-19 status, age in years and sex. The prospective study material was composed of cDNA or gDNA derived from T cells, B-cell-depleted T cells, or PBMCs. Samples were obtained from the ongoing ImmuneRACE study (first 160 participants) and from approximately 1,200 subjects provided by 6 global collaborators. The dataset comprised deeply sampled blood TCRbeta repertoires from subjects exposed to, actively infected with, or recovered from COVID-19.

Participants in the prospective study were aged about 18 to 100 years, lived in some 24 United States geographic areas, and enrolled through a virtual design. In the prospective study, participants were assigned to cohorts based on the clinical history participants reported in a screening survey and a study questionnaire. Recovered participants in ImmuneRACE Cohort 3 were defined as having two consecutive negative NP/OP PCR tests, clearance from a healthcare professional, or resolution of symptoms. In the prospective study, mobile phlebotomists collected whole blood, serum and a nasopharyngeal or oropharyngeal swab from each participant. Participants in the prospective study had the option to provide additional blood draws and questionnaires over a roughly 2-month period. Before DNA extraction, blood samples from the prospective study were shipped at room temperature or frozen. As to this clone: The antigen it recognizes is unknown. No base quality values were provided; no much bigger clone lies one nucleotide off.

Here is what the overall study found, with its caveats: How much clinical and demographic metadata was included differed by source and by participant, and the metadata was provided uncurated.

TCRbeta CDR3 regions were amplified from genomic DNA using the immunoSEQ Assay, a bias-controlled multiplex PCR. The paper's processing steps were these. Nucleated cell counts per sample were estimated from amplification of reference gene primers within the assay. Sequence reads were collapsed and filtered to measure the absolute abundance of every unique TCRbeta CDR3 rearrangement. For each sample, productive Simpson clonality was calculated as the square root of Simpson's diversity index across productive rearrangements. TCRdb took this table from immuneACCESS and kept in-frame rearrangements with V and J called. Such tables lack part of the clones; where checked against another copy, unresolved V genes explain under half of the gap, and the rest is unexplained. D and trimming were read from the DNA, whereas the V and J calls and clone size are those reported in that table. The sample includes some 160,000 clones, with 75% to 90% observed a single time. The ten largest clonotypes hold around 3.2% of the sample.

Taken from the germline V gene, the CDR1 and CDR2 loops are MNHEY and SVGAGI. The CDR3 sequence holds 13 residues, the cysteine and phenylalanine included. CDR3 DNA only is kept here, 39 bases in frame from base 1. Clipping removes 5 bases from V and 10 bases from J, with 7 as the unmatched junction base count. This clonotype originated in a woman aged 55-70 years who had recovered from COVID-19. The specimen was PBMCs or T cells enriched from blood (not recorded which). The V and J segments used are TRBV6-5 and TRBJ2-1, with TRBD1 matching 8 junction bases. The CDR3 region: CASSKLRDREQFF. The DNA is TGTGCCAGCAGTAAGCTCCGGGACAGGGAGCAGTTCTTC.